This passage covers 16 T cell receptor beta chains from one sample sequenced in a study of shared clonotypes between healthy human individuals. Produced via immunoSEQ multiplex PCR; TCRdb's table is partial and in-frame only. The table includes a few million clones, about nine tenths detected once. The specimen was naive CD4+ T cells from PBMCs. Subset in this sample: CD45RA+ positively selected. Receptors originate from a man aged 18 to 29 in good health. Some clones in this sample may be carry-over from other donors' samples.

This chain uses TRBV6-5 with TRBJ1-3; D gene unclear. There are 15 residues in the CDR3. Germline values: CDR1 MNHEY, CDR2 SVGAGI. The V end was cut by 2 bases, the J end by 0 bases, with 8 bases between. The CDR3 here is CASSYRHNSGNTIYF. As DNA, the CDR3 is TGTGCCAGCAGTTACAGACATAACTCTGGAAACACCATATATTTT.

The chain links TRBV7-9 to TRBJ2-3; D tentatively reads TRBD1 or TRBD2 (6 bases each). The germline V gene encodes CDR1 SEHNR and CDR2 FQNEAQ (reference sequence). The V and J ends lost 5 bases and 7 bases respectively, with 13 bases between them. There are 13 residues in the CDR3. CDR3 nucleotides: TGTGCCAGCAGCCCATACGGGGGCTATACGCAGTATTTT. The encoded protein is CASSPYGGYTQYF.

The chain is built from TRBV10-1 and TRBJ2-3; D possibly corresponds to TRBD2 (6 bases). CDR3 size: 13 residues. Trimming stripped 7 bases from V and 4 bases from J, with 12 bases between. In germline, CDR1 is WNHNN, CDR2 SYGVQD (reference sequence). This CDR3 reads CASTRDLSDTQYF. CDR3 coding DNA: TGCGCCAGCACCAGGGACTTATCAGATACGCAGTATTTT.

The J gene is TRBJ2-2, the V gene TRBV7-2, with D possibly being TRBD1 (6 bases). The ends were cut back, 1 base at V and 4 bases at J, with 13 bases in the middle. The CDR3 spans 16 residues. Germline CDR1 SGHTA, CDR2 FQGNSA. In nucleotides, the CDR3 is TGTGCCAGCAGCTTAGTGTGGGCAGGGGTCACCGGGGAGCTGTTTTTT. As protein: CASSLVWAGVTGELFF.

The chain carries TRBV7-2 and TRBJ2-5; TRBD1 might be the D (6 bases). CDR3 size: 15 residues. Trimming shortened V by 1 base and J by 2 bases, and 11 bases separated the two germline ends. CDR1 and CDR2 from the germline V gene are SGHTA and FQGNSA. CDR3 amino acids: CASSLGRTAQETQYF. CDR3 sequence (DNA): TGTGCCAGCAGCTTAGGAAGGACAGCACAAGAGACCCAGTACTTC.

J is TRBJ2-5 and V is TRBV11-3, with D perhaps TRBD2 (5 bases). The V gene lost 1 base and the J gene lost 3 bases, with 12 bases spanning the gap. CDR3 length: 15 amino acids. CDR1 is SGHNT, CDR2 YENEEA, per germline. CDR3 sequence reads: CASSLGRVAEETQYF. The CDR3 DNA reads as TGTGCCAGCAGCTTAGGGCGGGTGGCAGAAGAGACCCAGTACTTC.

V usage is TRBV2 and J usage is TRBJ2-2; tentative D call: TRBD2 (5 bases). V lost 6 bases and J lost 8, with 7 bases in between. The CDR3 covers 11 residues. Germline V gives CDR1 SNHLY, CDR2 FYNNEI. CDR3 DNA sequence: TGTGCCAGCAGCCCGGGAGGGGAGCTGTTTTTT. Residues: CASSPGGELFF.

This clone was picked up one time. The rearrangement links TRBV9 to TRBJ2-7; a possible D gene is TRBD2 (7 bases). Germline lookup yields CDR1 SGDLS and CDR2 YYNGEE. V was pared by 0 bases and J by 0 bases, with 10 bases between. The CDR3 runs to 15 residues. CDR3 loop: CASSVDGGASYEQYF. For the CDR3, the DNA is TGTGCCAGCAGCGTAGATGGGGGGGCCTCCTACGAGCAGTACTTC.

The chain recombines TRBV25-1 with TRBJ1-2; the D is unclear. Germline V lookup: CDR1 MGHDK, CDR2 SYGVNS. The V gene lost 5 bases and the J gene lost 3 bases, with 10 bases spanning the gap. The CDR3 has 13 amino acids. The DNA of the CDR3 is TGTGCCAGCAGTCAACAGCCGGACTATGGCTACACCTTC. This encodes CASSQQPDYGYTF.

The chain combines TRBV7-2 with TRBJ2-1; D remains unclear. The CDR3 length is 15 residues. Trimming cost V 4 bases and J 6 bases, with 16 bases left between them. Germline V lookup: CDR1 SGHTA, CDR2 FQGNSA. The CDR3 DNA follows: TGTGCCAGCAGCTACCCCCTCGCTCGGGCCAATGAGCAGTTCTTC. Its protein is CASSYPLARANEQFF.

In this sample, this clone turned up a few times. V is TRBV5-4 and J is TRBJ2-3; 14 bases are a match to TRBD2. CDR3 length: 17 amino acids. After removal of 4 bases from V and 0 bases from J, the junction contained 4 bases not matched to a gene. CDR1 and CDR2 from the germline V gene are SGHNT and YYREEE (reference sequence). The CDR3 reads CASSRGLAGVSTDTQYF. CDR3 sequence (DNA): TGTGCCAGCAGCCGGGGACTAGCGGGGGTTAGCACAGATACGCAGTATTTT. The entire variable domain, with the rest obtained from reference TRBV5-4 and TRBJ2-3, is as follows: ETGVTQSPTHLIKTRGQQVTLRCSSQSGHNTVSWYQQALGQGPQFIFQYYREEENGRGNFPPRFSGLQFPNYSSELNVNALELDDSALYLCASSRGLAGVSTDTQYFGPGTRLTVL.

The genes are TRBV5-8 and TRBJ2-7; tentative D call: TRBD1 (7 bases). Looked up from germline, CDR1 is SGHTS and CDR2 is YDEGEE. The CDR3 loop spans 16 amino acids. The V end lost 3 bases, the J end lost 9 bases, and 25 bases lay between the germline ends. The CDR3 DNA reads as TGTGCCAGCAGCTGGGACTTAGGACAGGTGGTCATTTCGCAGTACTTC. This encodes CASSWDLGQVVISQYF.

The rearrangement links TRBV19 to TRBJ1-1; TRBD1 matches at 7 bases. The V gene's germline CDR1 is LNHDA and CDR2 SQIVND (reference sequence). The CDR3 consists of 15 residues. V lost 11 bases to trimming and J lost 1 base; unmatched junction nucleotides: 13. CDR3: CASIQGDAQNTEAFF. The CDR3 coding sequence is TGTGCCTCAATCCAGGGGGACGCCCAGAACACTGAAGCTTTCTTT. Full variable domain (rest looked up from reference TRBV19 and TRBJ1-1): DGGITQSPKYLFRKEGQNVTLSCEQNLNHDAMYWYRQDPGQGLRLIYYSQIVNDFQKGDIAEGYSVSREKKESFPLTVTSAQKNPTAFYLCASIQGDAQNTEAFFGQGTRLTVV.

This clone was observed a single time. The gene calls are TRBV4-1 and TRBJ1-5; TRBD1 is a possible D gene (6 bases). This CDR3 spans 16 amino acids. Germline V lookup: CDR1 MGHRA, CDR2 YSYEKL. V was trimmed by 3 bases and J by 6 bases, leaving 18 bases between them. The CDR3 reads CASSHPGDNSGQPQHF. CDR3 coding DNA: TGCGCCAGCAGCCACCCAGGGGACAACTCTGGTCAGCCCCAGCATTTT.

This clone was picked up one time. This rearrangement joins TRBV5-1 to TRBJ2-7, with D possibly TRBD2 on 6 matching bases. CDR1 and CDR2 (germline): SGHRS, YFSETQ. The germline V and J ends were trimmed by 0 bases and 1 base, with 14 bases remaining between them. The CDR3 is 16 amino acids. The CDR3 sequence is CASSLVTGVFSYEQYF. The CDR3 bases are TGCGCCAGCAGCTTGGTTACGGGAGTTTTTTCCTACGAGCAGTACTTC.

J is TRBJ1-5 and V is TRBV10-3; 7 nucleotides line up with TRBD1. V gave up 6 bases and J gave up 0 bases; unmatched junction bases: 5. This CDR3 has 15 amino acids. Germline CDR1 reads ENHRY; CDR2 reads SYGVKD. The CDR3 nucleotides read TGTGCCATCAGCGTGACAGGGCCTAGCAATCAGCCCCAGCATTTT. It yields the protein CAISVTGPSNQPQHF.